The 30 T cell receptor beta chains below were found in one sample sequenced in a study of response to subunit inactivated influenza vaccine. TCRdb reprocessed the RT-PCR reads via MiXCR and lists one record per CDR3 protein. The table lists about 480,000 distinct CDR3 sequences, over 25% of them singletons. The source was CD4+ T cells sorted from PBMCs, collected more than 4 days after vaccination. All receptors derive from a man in his fifties or sixties who received an inactivated influenza vaccine.

There are a few counts of this clonotype. The rearrangement uses TRBV20-1 and TRBJ1-3; D perhaps matches TRBD1 (6 bases). Trimming shortened V by 4 bases and J by 2 bases, and 9 bases separated the two germline ends. CDR3 size: 13 residues. CDR1 DFQATT and CDR2 SNEGSKA come from the germline V gene (reference sequence). The CDR3: CSAMDSTGNTIYF. CDR3 sequence (DNA): TGCAGTGCTATGGACAGTACTGGAAACACCATATATTTT.

This clonotype has only a few counts. The chain carries TRBV12-3 or TRBV12-4 and TRBJ1-6; D gene unclear. There are 15 residues in the CDR3. V lost 4 bases and J lost 7, with 14 bases in between. CDR3 sequence reads: CASSYGFYENSPLHF. As DNA, the CDR3 is TGTGCCAGCAGTTACGGGTTTTATGAGAATTCACCCCTCCACTTT.

As regards this clonotype: Germline is not matched at one junction end, which may reflect a read error. V gene TRBV18 combines with J gene TRBJ2-3; D is unresolved. This CDR3 region has 12 residues. Germline V CDR1 and CDR2: KGHSH, LQKENI. The CDR3 nucleotides read TGTGCCAGCTCACCAGACACAGCTACGCAGTATTTT. Protein: CASSPDTATQYF. Looking up the rest from reference TRBV18 and TRBJ2-3 gives the full variable domain: NAGVMQNPRHLVRRRGQEARLRCSPMKGHSHVYWYRQLPEEGLKFMVYLQKENIIDESGMPKERFSAEFPKEGPSILRIQQVVRGDSAAYFCASSPDTATQYFGPGTRLTVL.

This clonotype was seen a handful of times. The chain joins TRBV12-3 or TRBV12-4 to TRBJ2-2; D perhaps matches TRBD1 (5 bases). This CDR3 spans 13 amino acids. V was pared by 4 bases and J by 7 bases, with 10 bases between. The CDR3 region is CASSSGPVGELFF. Written as DNA, the CDR3 is TGTGCCAGCAGTTCAGGGCCAGTCGGGGAGCTGTTTTTT.

The chain uses TRBV5-1 and TRBJ1-5; D perhaps matches TRBD1 (6 bases). V was pared by 4 bases and J by 6 bases, with 17 bases between. Germline V gives CDR1 SGHRS, CDR2 YFSETQ. The CDR3 covers 15 residues. CDR3 amino acids: CASSREDSRAQPQHF. CDR3 coding DNA: TGCGCCAGCAGCAGGGAGGACAGCCGGGCTCAGCCCCAGCATTTT.

The chain combines TRBV18 with TRBJ1-5, with a weak D call TRBD1 (6 bases). This CDR3 spans 13 amino acids. V was clipped by 2 bases and J by 8 bases, with 10 bases between them. In germline, CDR1 is KGHSH, CDR2 LQKENI. DNA for the CDR3: TGTGCCAGCTCACCAAGCAGGGGTGAGCCCCAGCATTTT. Translation gives CASSPSRGEPQHF.

The V and J genes are TRBV29-1 and TRBJ2-3; TRBD1 aligns across 9 bases. The germline CDR1 and CDR2 sequences are SQVTM and ANQGSEA. This CDR3 contains 14 residues. V gave up 8 bases and J gave up 3 bases; unmatched junction bases: 9. The CDR3 protein is CSTSPGTGTDTQYF. The CDR3 nucleotides read TGCAGCACCTCACCGGGGACAGGGACAGATACGCAGTATTTT.

The chain has TRBV6-1 and TRBJ2-7; D perhaps matches TRBD2 (6 bases). V shed 6 bases and J shed 3 bases, with 21 bases lying between them. Germline loops: CDR1 MNHNS, CDR2 SASEGT. CDR3 length: 16 amino acids. The CDR3 DNA sequence: TGTGCCAGCAGCAAATCGGGACGCCGGGGGTACTACGAGCAGTACTTC. Encoded protein: CASSKSGRRGYYEQYF.

V gene TRBV29-1 combines with J gene TRBJ2-1, with 8 nucleotides matching TRBD2. The CDR3 runs 15 residues. Germline values: CDR1 SQVTM, CDR2 ANQGSEA. J lost 6 bases, V lost 4 bases, and 11 bases had no gene match. The CDR3 spells CSVGSWAGGPNEQFF. CDR3 bases: TGCAGCGTTGGGAGCTGGGCGGGAGGTCCCAATGAGCAGTTCTTC.

This chain links TRBV11-2 with TRBJ1-2; 7 bases are a match to TRBD1. Per germline, CDR1 SGHAT and CDR2 FQNNGV. The CDR3 has 14 amino acids. Trimming took 4 bases from V and 6 from J; bases not matched to a gene: 8. The CDR3 DNA follows: TGTGCCAGCAGCTACAGGGGAATTGGGAATGGCTACACCTTC. It yields the protein CASSYRGIGNGYTF.

The J gene is TRBJ1-4, the V gene TRBV29-1, with D hard to call. Germline lookup yields CDR1 SQVTM and CDR2 ANQGSEA. V shed 4 bases and J shed 4 bases, with 10 bases lying between them. The CDR3 runs to 13 residues. Here the CDR3 DNA reads TGCAGCGTTGCTGGGCGTTATAATGAAAAACTGTTTTTT. Encoded protein: CSVAGRYNEKLFF.

The chain has TRBV6-2 or TRBV6-3 and TRBJ2-7, with TRBD1 identical over 8 bases. The germline gives CDR1 MNHEY, CDR2 SVGEGT. CDR3 size: 16 residues. The V and J ends lost 2 bases and 2 bases, in that order; junction bases with no gene match: 8. This chain's CDR3 is CASSYPGQVKTYEQYF. CDR3 DNA sequence: TGTGCCAGCAGTTACCCGGGACAGGTGAAGACCTACGAGCAGTACTTC.

Concerning this clonotype: An end of the junction differs from the germline gene, which may be a read error. The chain carries TRBV7-9 and TRBJ2-7; D may be TRBD2 (5 bases). CDR1 and CDR2 from the germline V gene are SEHNR and FQNEAQ (reference sequence). The length of the CDR3 is 15 residues. CDR3 protein: CSSSLAPGTSYEQYF. DNA of the CDR3: TGTTCCAGCAGCTTAGCGCCCGGAACTTCCTACGAGCAGTACTTC.

This clonotype has only a few counts. V gene TRBV3-1 combines with J gene TRBJ2-7; D may be TRBD1 (7 bases). The germline V and J ends were trimmed by 2 bases and 2 bases, with 13 bases remaining between them. Germline V lookup: CDR1 LGHDT, CDR2 YNNKEL (reference sequence). The CDR3 runs to 15 residues. The CDR3 bases are TGTGCCAGCAGCCAAACGGTCAGGGGGGCCTACGAGCAGTACTTC. This codes for CASSQTVRGAYEQYF.

The chain is built from TRBV7-9 and TRBJ2-2; a possible D gene is TRBD1 (6 bases). Germline V gene data show CDR1 as SEHNR and CDR2 as FQNEAQ (reference sequence). V was clipped by 2 bases and J by 4 bases, with 17 bases between them. This CDR3 region has 17 residues. The CDR3 nucleotides read TGTGCCAGCAGCTTAAATCGTCCGGACAGCATCACCGGGGAGCTGTTTTTT. Amino acids: CASSLNRPDSITGELFF.

The rearrangement joins TRBV9 to TRBJ2-5; 7 bases align to TRBD1. Germline CDR1 is SGDLS and CDR2 is YYNGEE. The CDR3 sequence is 15 residues long. V trimming: 1 base; J trimming: 4 bases; junction bases outside the gene matches: 7. This CDR3 is CASSVKQGSGETQYF. The CDR3 bases are TGTGCCAGCAGCGTAAAACAGGGGTCGGGAGAGACCCAGTACTTC.

Many counts were recorded for this clonotype. CDR3: CASSVLTADTQYF. In DNA, the CDR3 is TGTGCCAGCAGCGTCTTGACAGCAGATACGCAGTATTTT. The chain is built from TRBV9 and TRBJ2-3; tentative D call: TRBD1 (5 bases). Per the germline V gene, CDR1 is SGDLS and CDR2 is YYNGEE. Trimming shortened V by 2 bases and J by 4 bases, and 8 bases separated the two germline ends. CDR3 length equals 13 residues.

The chain combines TRBV20-1 with TRBJ2-1, with 16 positions matching TRBD2. Trimming removed 5 bases from V and 7 bases from J; junction bases left unmatched: 5. CDR1 is DFQATT and CDR2 is SNEGSKA in the germline V gene (reference sequence). This CDR3 comprises 15 residues. The DNA of the CDR3 is TGCAGTGCTCGGGGGACTAGCGGGGGGGCGAATGAGCAGTTCTTC. Translated: CSARGTSGGANEQFF.

This clonotype came up a few times. V and J are TRBV7-8 and TRBJ2-7, with D possibly being TRBD1 or TRBD2 (5 bases each). The germline gives CDR1 SGHVS, CDR2 FQNEAQ. Trimming took 5 bases from V and 6 from J, leaving 20 bases between them. The CDR3 is 15 amino acids. CDR3 loop: CASSLDGTFVGEQYF. Written as DNA, the CDR3 is TGTGCCAGCAGCCTCGATGGGACGTTCGTGGGCGAGCAGTACTTC.

This chain links TRBV12-3 or TRBV12-4 with TRBJ2-3; the match to TRBD1 covers 9 bases. The CDR3 has 16 residues. V lost 5 bases and J lost 7; bases outside the gene matches: 13. The CDR3 DNA follows: TGTGCCAGCAGTCCGCCGGGACAGGGTAATCGAAATACGCAGTATTTT. This gives the protein CASSPPGQGNRNTQYF.

The chain carries TRBV3-1 and TRBJ1-5; perhaps TRBD1 as D (5 bases). The CDR3 sequence is 14 residues long. Deletions cut 2 bases from V and 1 base from J, with 6 bases between. CDR1 and CDR2 from the germline V gene are LGHDT and YNNKEL (reference sequence). The CDR3 loop is CASSQWDSNQPQHF. CDR3 DNA: TGTGCCAGCAGCCAATGGGACAGCAATCAGCCCCAGCATTTT.

This clonotype was found a few times. The chain is built from TRBV12-3 or TRBV12-4 and TRBJ1-2, with D perhaps matching TRBD1 (6 bases). The V and J ends lost 5 bases and 8 bases respectively, with 15 bases between them. The CDR3 loop spans 13 amino acids. CDR3 coding DNA: TGTGCCAGCAGTCCGGATGGGACACGAGGCTACACCTTC. It encodes CASSPDGTRGYTF.

The sample holds a few counts of this clonotype. This chain uses TRBV5-1 with TRBJ2-1; the D gene could be TRBD1 or TRBD2 (5 bases each). Germline V gives CDR1 SGHRS, CDR2 YFSETQ. The CDR3 is 14 amino acids. V was shortened by 4 bases and J by 7 bases, with 15 bases between the two germline ends. The CDR3 protein is CASSPGTWGNEQFF. The CDR3 bases are TGCGCCAGCAGCCCCGGGACCTGGGGTAATGAGCAGTTCTTC.

The genes are TRBV5-4 and TRBJ2-1; 9 nucleotides line up with TRBD2. Germline V gene sequence: CDR1 SGHNT, CDR2 YYREEE (reference sequence). Trimming took 2 bases from V and 6 from J; bases not matched to a gene: 12. The CDR3 contains 17 residues. CDR3 amino acids: CASSLFSGGRGANEQFF. In DNA, the CDR3 is TGTGCCAGCAGCTTATTTAGTGGCGGGAGGGGGGCCAATGAGCAGTTCTTC.

The chain is built from TRBV29-1 and TRBJ1-1, with D possibly TRBD1 on 6 matching bases. The V end lost 4 bases, the J end lost 5 bases, and 23 bases lay between the germline ends. The CDR3 length is 16 residues. Germline loops: CDR1 SQVTM, CDR2 ANQGSEA. The CDR3 region is CSVVGGVGGDRTEAFF. The CDR3, as DNA: TGCAGCGTTGTCGGTGGGGTAGGGGGGGATCGGACTGAAGCTTTCTTT. Full variable domain (rest looked up from reference TRBV29-1 and TRBJ1-1): SAVISQKPSRDICQRGTSLTIQCQVDSQVTMMFWYRQQPGQSLTLIATANQGSEATYESGFVIDKFPISRPNLTFSTLTVSNMSPEDSSIYLCSVVGGVGGDRTEAFFGQGTRLTVV.

The CDR3 loop is CASSSPDRGNQPQHF. DNA of the CDR3: TGTGCCAGCAGTTCCCCGGACAGAGGGAATCAGCCCCAGCATTTT. The chain couples TRBV28 to TRBJ1-5, with a possible D match to TRBD1 (6 bases). The CDR3 is made up of 15 amino acids. Trimming left V 4 bases short and J 4 bases short, with 14 bases between. Germline-derived CDR1 and CDR2 are MDHEN and SYDVKM.

This chain connects TRBV18 to TRBJ1-4, with D uncertain. CDR1 KGHSH and CDR2 LQKENI come from the germline V gene. The germline V and J ends were trimmed by 3 bases and 8 bases, with 13 bases remaining between them. The CDR3 is 14 residues long. CDR3 in amino acids: CASSPPGSQEKLFF. The CDR3 nucleotides are TGTGCCAGCTCACCCCCGGGCTCGCAGGAAAAACTGTTTTTT.

The chain combines TRBV20-1 with TRBJ1-1, with a weak D call TRBD1 (5 bases). Trimming removed 0 bases from V and 5 bases from J, with 16 bases in between. The CDR3 is 15 residues long. CDR1 is DFQATT, CDR2 SNEGSKA, per germline (reference sequence). The CDR3 is CSARDWEDTRTEAFF. CDR3 sequence (DNA): TGCAGTGCTAGAGATTGGGAGGACACCAGGACTGAAGCTTTCTTT.

In its sample, this clonotype was seen a few times. This rearrangement joins TRBV29-1 to TRBJ2-3, with D possibly TRBD2 on 5 matching bases. CDR1 SQVTM and CDR2 ANQGSEA come from the germline V gene. This CDR3 has 13 amino acids. With 3 bases removed from V and 4 bases from J, the gap between germline ends came to 11 bases. The CDR3 region has the DNA TGCAGCGTTGATGTCGCCGGGGCAGATACGCAGTATTTT. Translation: CSVDVAGADTQYF.

This chain uses TRBV28 with TRBJ1-1; D may be TRBD1 (6 bases). The length of the CDR3 is 14 residues. The germline V and J ends were trimmed by 8 bases and 4 bases, with 17 bases remaining between them. Germline loops: CDR1 MDHEN, CDR2 SYDVKM. The CDR3 sequence: CASQLRGWGTEAFF. As DNA, the CDR3 is TGTGCCAGCCAACTCAGGGGATGGGGCACTGAAGCTTTCTTT. Supplemented by reference TRBV28 and TRBJ1-1, the full variable domain reads DVKVTQSSRYLVKRTGEKVFLECVQDMDHENMFWYRQDPGLGLRLIYFSYDVKMKEKGDIPEGYSVSREKKERFSLILESASTNQTSMYLCASQLRGWGTEAFFGQGTRLTVV.